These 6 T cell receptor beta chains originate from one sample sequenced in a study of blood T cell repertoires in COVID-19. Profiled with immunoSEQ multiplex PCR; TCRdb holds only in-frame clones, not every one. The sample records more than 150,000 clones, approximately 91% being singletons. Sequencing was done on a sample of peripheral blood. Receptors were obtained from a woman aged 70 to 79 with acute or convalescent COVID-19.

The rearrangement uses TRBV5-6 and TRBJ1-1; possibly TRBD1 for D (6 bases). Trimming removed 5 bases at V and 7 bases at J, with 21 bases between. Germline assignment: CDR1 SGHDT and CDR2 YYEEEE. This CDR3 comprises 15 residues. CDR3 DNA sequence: TGTGCCAGCAGGTATGTCGACACAGGGTCGGGTGAAGCTTTCTTT. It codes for CASRYVDTGSGEAFF.

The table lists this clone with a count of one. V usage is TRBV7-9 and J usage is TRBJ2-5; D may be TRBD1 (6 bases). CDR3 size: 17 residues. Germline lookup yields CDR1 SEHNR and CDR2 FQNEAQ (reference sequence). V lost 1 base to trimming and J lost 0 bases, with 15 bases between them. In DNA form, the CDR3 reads TGTGCCAGCAGCTTAGTTATTGTTACAGGGTACCAAGAGACCCAGTACTTC. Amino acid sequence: CASSLVIVTGYQETQYF.

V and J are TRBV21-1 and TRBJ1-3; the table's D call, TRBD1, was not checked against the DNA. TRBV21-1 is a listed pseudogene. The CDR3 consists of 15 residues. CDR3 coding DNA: TGTGCCAGCAGCAAAACTCAGGGCTCTGGAAACACCATATATTTT. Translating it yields CASSKTQGSGNTIYF.

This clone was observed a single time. CDR3 sequence reads: CASSNPGTGVEAFF. The CDR3 nucleotides are TGTGCCAGCAGCAACCCGGGGACAGGGGTTGAAGCTTTCTTT. The chain is built from TRBV9 and TRBJ1-1; 10 bases align to TRBD1. The germline gives CDR1 SGDLS, CDR2 YYNGEE. Trimming at V came to 4 bases and at J to 7 bases, leaving 7 bases not matched to a gene. The CDR3 spans 14 residues.

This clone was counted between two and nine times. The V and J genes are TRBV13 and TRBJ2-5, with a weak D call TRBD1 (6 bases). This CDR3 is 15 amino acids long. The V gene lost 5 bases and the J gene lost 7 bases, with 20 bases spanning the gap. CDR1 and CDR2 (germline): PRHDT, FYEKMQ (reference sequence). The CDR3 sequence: CASSPRQVTVVTQYF. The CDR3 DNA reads TGTGCCAGCAGCCCACGACAGGTTACGGTCGTGACCCAGTACTTC. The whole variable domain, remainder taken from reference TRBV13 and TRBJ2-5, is AAGVIQSPRHLIKEKRETATLKCYPIPRHDTVYWYQQGPGQDPQFLISFYEKMQSDKGSIPDRFSAQQFSDYHSELNMSSLELGDSALYFCASSPRQVTVVTQYFGPGTRLLVL.

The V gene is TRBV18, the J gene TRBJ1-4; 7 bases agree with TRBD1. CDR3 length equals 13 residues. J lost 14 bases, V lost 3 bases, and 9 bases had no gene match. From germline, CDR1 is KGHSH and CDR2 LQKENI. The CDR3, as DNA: TGTGCCAGCTCACCCGGGACAGACGACAACCTGTTTTTT. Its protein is CASSPGTDDNLFF.